Many counts were recorded for the clone carrying this TCR beta chain. Each CDR3 protein gets one entry after TCRdb re-called the reads with MiXCR. Of around 130,000 distinct CDR3 sequences in the sample, 7% to 9.5% were seen once. This sample was included in a study of T cell repertoires in cytomegalovirus infection. This CDR3 is built from 14 residues. V trimming: 4 bases; J trimming: 7 bases; junction bases outside the gene matches: 9. CDR1 and CDR2 from the germline V gene are SGHTA and FQGNSA. Sequencing used PBMCs. This clonotype was obtained from a human donor in good health (CMV status not recorded). Some clones in this sample may be carry-over from other donors' samples. The gene calls are TRBV7-2 and TRBJ1-1, with 7 bases lining up with TRBD1. This CDR3 is CASSSTRGYGEAFF. The DNA for the CDR3 is TGTGCCAGCAGCTCCACCAGGGGGTACGGTGAAGCTTTCTTT.